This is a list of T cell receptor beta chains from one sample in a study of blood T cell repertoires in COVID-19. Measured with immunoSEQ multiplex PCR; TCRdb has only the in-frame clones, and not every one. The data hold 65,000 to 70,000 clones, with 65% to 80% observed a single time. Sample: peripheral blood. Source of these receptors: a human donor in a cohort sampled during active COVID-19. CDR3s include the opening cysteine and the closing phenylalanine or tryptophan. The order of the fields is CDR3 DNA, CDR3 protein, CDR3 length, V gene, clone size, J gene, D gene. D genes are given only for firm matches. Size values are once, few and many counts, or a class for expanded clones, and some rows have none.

cdr3_nt: TGTGCCAGCAGCTTAGCGCGAGGGTATAATGAAAAACTGTTTTTT; cdr3_aa: CASSLARGYNEKLFF; cdr3_length: 15; v_call: TRBV7-2; clone_size: many; j_call: TRBJ1-4; d_call: .
cdr3_nt: TGTGCCACCAAGTCCGGACTAGCGGGAGGGCAAGAGACCCAGTACTTC; cdr3_aa: CATKSGLAGGQETQYF; cdr3_length: 16; v_call: TRBV24-1; clone_size: .; j_call: TRBJ2-5; d_call: TRBD2
cdr3_nt: TGTGCCAGCAGCTTATCTAGCGACCCTCGCACAGATACGCAGTATTTT; cdr3_aa: CASSLSSDPRTDTQYF; cdr3_length: 16; v_call: TRBV7-2; clone_size: .; j_call: TRBJ2-3; d_call: .
cdr3_nt: TGTGCCAGCAGCTTGGCAGGAGGGTCAGGGGAGACCCAGTACTTC; cdr3_aa: CASSLAGGSGETQYF; cdr3_length: 15; v_call: TRBV5-5; clone_size: .; j_call: TRBJ2-5; d_call: .
cdr3_nt: TGTGCCAGCCAACCTTCTATTGGGGGGATCTCTGGAAACACCATATATTTT; cdr3_aa: CASQPSIGGISGNTIYF; cdr3_length: 17; v_call: TRBV25-1; clone_size: .; j_call: TRBJ1-3; d_call: .
cdr3_nt: TGTGCCAGCAGCTTAGTAGCTAACAATGAGCAGTTCTTC; cdr3_aa: CASSLVANNEQFF; cdr3_length: 13; v_call: TRBV7-9; clone_size: few; j_call: TRBJ2-1; d_call: .
cdr3_nt: TGTGCCACCAGCGAGGACAGGGGCTCGGTCGAGCAGTACTTC; cdr3_aa: CATSEDRGSVEQYF; cdr3_length: 14; v_call: TRBV15; clone_size: .; j_call: TRBJ2-7; d_call: TRBD1
cdr3_nt: TGTGCAAGTCGCCATACGGTCATTAATCAGCCCCAGCATTTT; cdr3_aa: CASRHTVINQPQHF; cdr3_length: 14; v_call: TRBV12-2; clone_size: .; j_call: TRBJ1-5; d_call: .
cdr3_nt: TGTGCCAGTAAACGGGTTGAGACTGAAGCTTTCTTT; cdr3_aa: CASKRVETEAFF; cdr3_length: 12; v_call: TRBV19; clone_size: .; j_call: TRBJ1-1; d_call: .
cdr3_nt: TGTGCCAGCAGCGTGGGGACAGGGGCGCAAGCTAACTATGGCTACACCTTC; cdr3_aa: CASSVGTGAQANYGYTF; cdr3_length: 17; v_call: TRBV5-4; clone_size: once; j_call: TRBJ1-2; d_call: TRBD1
cdr3_nt: TGCGCCAGCAGCCAAGATCTTCCGGGTCAGCCCCAGCATTTT; cdr3_aa: CASSQDLPGQPQHF; cdr3_length: 14; v_call: TRBV4-1; clone_size: .; j_call: TRBJ1-5; d_call: .
cdr3_nt: TGTGCCAGTAGCGGGTTTAGTGAGCAGTTCTTC; cdr3_aa: CASSGFSEQFF; cdr3_length: 11; v_call: TRBV19; clone_size: .; j_call: TRBJ2-1; d_call: .
cdr3_nt: TGTGCCAGCAGTTACTCGACAGGGGGCGGAGTGGAAAACATTCAGTACTTC; cdr3_aa: CASSYSTGGGVENIQYF; cdr3_length: 17; v_call: TRBV2; clone_size: .; j_call: TRBJ2-4; d_call: TRBD1
cdr3_nt: TGCGCCAGCAGCCAGATGGGGCTTCCAGACAATGAGCAGTTCTTC; cdr3_aa: CASSQMGLPDNEQFF; cdr3_length: 15; v_call: TRBV4-1; clone_size: .; j_call: TRBJ2-1; d_call: .
cdr3_nt: TGTGCCAGCAGTCGGTACGGGGGCAATCAGCCCCAGCATTTT; cdr3_aa: CASSRYGGNQPQHF; cdr3_length: 14; v_call: TRBV6-2/TRBV6-3; clone_size: .; j_call: TRBJ1-5; d_call: .
cdr3_nt: TGTGCCAGCAGCCCGGGACTAGCGGGGGGGCCTAGCACAGATACGCAGTATTTT; cdr3_aa: CASSPGLAGGPSTDTQYF; cdr3_length: 18; v_call: TRBV7-2; clone_size: .; j_call: TRBJ2-3; d_call: TRBD2
cdr3_nt: TGTGCCAGCAGCCAAGGGCGACTAGCGCAAGAGACCCAGTACTTC; cdr3_aa: CASSQGRLAQETQYF; cdr3_length: 15; v_call: TRBV3-1/TRBV3-2; clone_size: .; j_call: TRBJ2-5; d_call: TRBD2
cdr3_nt: TGTGCCAGCAGCGCCGCAGGTTCTCGCACAGATACGCAGTATTTT; cdr3_aa: CASSAAGSRTDTQYF; cdr3_length: 15; v_call: TRBV11-3; clone_size: few; j_call: TRBJ2-3; d_call: .
cdr3_nt: TGCGCCAGCAGCAAAGACGGGTCCTCCTACAATGAGCAGTTCTTC; cdr3_aa: CASSKDGSSYNEQFF; cdr3_length: 15; v_call: TRBV5-1; clone_size: .; j_call: TRBJ2-1; d_call: .
cdr3_nt: TGTGCCAGCAGCTTAGCCTCCGGGACAGGGACTACCCTGGGTGAGCAGTTCTTC; cdr3_aa: CASSLASGTGTTLGEQFF; cdr3_length: 18; v_call: TRBV7-8; clone_size: .; j_call: TRBJ2-1; d_call: TRBD1
cdr3_nt: TGTGCCAGCAGCCCCCGGTCGAGGGGGGGGTCCTGGGACTACGAGCAGTACTTC; cdr3_aa: CASSPRSRGGSWDYEQYF; cdr3_length: 18; v_call: TRBV7-2; clone_size: .; j_call: TRBJ2-7; d_call: .
cdr3_nt: TGTGCCAGCTCACCCGGGACAGGAGCCGAGGGCTACACCTTC; cdr3_aa: CASSPGTGAEGYTF; cdr3_length: 14; v_call: TRBV18; clone_size: .; j_call: TRBJ1-2; d_call: TRBD1
cdr3_nt: TGTGCCACTATACAGGGAGTCGGCGGGGAGCTGTTTTTT; cdr3_aa: CATIQGVGGELFF; cdr3_length: 13; v_call: TRBV15; clone_size: .; j_call: TRBJ2-2; d_call: .
cdr3_nt: TGCAGCGTTGAACAGGGGGAGAGCACTGAAGCTTTCTTT; cdr3_aa: CSVEQGESTEAFF; cdr3_length: 13; v_call: TRBV29-1; clone_size: .; j_call: TRBJ1-1; d_call: TRBD1
cdr3_nt: TGTGCCAGCAGAGCGGGAGCGGGGAATGAGCAGTTCTTC; cdr3_aa: CASRAGAGNEQFF; cdr3_length: 13; v_call: TRBV27; clone_size: .; j_call: TRBJ2-1; d_call: TRBD2
cdr3_nt: TGTGCCAGCAGCTTAGGGGCTAGCGGGGGAATAAGGGAGACCCAGTACTTC; cdr3_aa: CASSLGASGGIRETQYF; cdr3_length: 17; v_call: TRBV7-2; clone_size: .; j_call: TRBJ2-5; d_call: TRBD2
cdr3_nt: TGTGCCTGGAGCCTCCAGGGTAACTATGGCTACACCTTC; cdr3_aa: CAWSLQGNYGYTF; cdr3_length: 13; v_call: TRBV30; clone_size: .; j_call: TRBJ1-2; d_call: .
cdr3_nt: TGTGCCAGCAGCCCTGTTGTCTACACCGGGGAGCTGTTTTTT; cdr3_aa: CASSPVVYTGELFF; cdr3_length: 14; v_call: TRBV7-2; clone_size: .; j_call: TRBJ2-2; d_call: .
cdr3_nt: TGTGCCAGCAGACGGGAGGGGACTGGAGCAGATACGCAGTATTTT; cdr3_aa: CASRREGTGADTQYF; cdr3_length: 15; v_call: TRBV7-2; clone_size: .; j_call: TRBJ2-3; d_call: TRBD2
cdr3_nt: TGTGCCTGGAGTGTAAACAGCCAGACCCAGTACTTC; cdr3_aa: CAWSVNSQTQYF; cdr3_length: 12; v_call: TRBV30; clone_size: .; j_call: TRBJ2-5; d_call: .
cdr3_nt: TGTGCCAGCAGCCGTTCTAGCGGGGGGGCCCTATACAATGAGCAGTTCTTC; cdr3_aa: CASSRSSGGALYNEQFF; cdr3_length: 17; v_call: TRBV5-4; clone_size: once; j_call: TRBJ2-1; d_call: TRBD2
cdr3_nt: TGTGCCAGTAGTATAGGGGGGTATAATTTGGAGCGGGAGCGAAATGAGCAGTTCTTC; cdr3_aa: CASSIGGYNLERERNEQFF; cdr3_length: 19; v_call: TRBV19; clone_size: few; j_call: TRBJ2-1; d_call: TRBD2
cdr3_nt: TGCGCCAGCAGCTTGTCTTCCTTCACAGATACGCAGTATTTT; cdr3_aa: CASSLSSFTDTQYF; cdr3_length: 14; v_call: TRBV5-1; clone_size: .; j_call: TRBJ2-3; d_call: .
cdr3_nt: TGCGCCAGCAGCTTGGCCGGGACAGGGAACACTGAAGCTTTCTTT; cdr3_aa: CASSLAGTGNTEAFF; cdr3_length: 15; v_call: TRBV5-1; clone_size: .; j_call: TRBJ1-1; d_call: TRBD1
cdr3_nt: TGTGCCAGCAGGGACAGGGAGAACACCGGGGAGCTGTTTTTT; cdr3_aa: CASRDRENTGELFF; cdr3_length: 14; v_call: TRBV5-4; clone_size: once; j_call: TRBJ2-2; d_call: TRBD1
cdr3_nt: TGCGCCAGCAGCCTAGACAGGGTTGGGAACACTGAAGCTTTCTTT; cdr3_aa: CASSLDRVGNTEAFF; cdr3_length: 15; v_call: TRBV4-1; clone_size: .; j_call: TRBJ1-1; d_call: TRBD1
cdr3_nt: TGTGCCAGCTCAATTGGGGTCACAGGGGCCGCTGGAAACACCATATATTTT; cdr3_aa: CASSIGVTGAAGNTIYF; cdr3_length: 17; v_call: TRBV18; clone_size: .; j_call: TRBJ1-3; d_call: TRBD1
cdr3_nt: TGTGCCAGCAGCTTGGCGGACACCTCCACCTACGAGCAGTACTTC; cdr3_aa: CASSLADTSTYEQYF; cdr3_length: 15; v_call: TRBV5-8; clone_size: .; j_call: TRBJ2-7; d_call: .
cdr3_nt: TGTGCCAGCAGTTTGCAGGCTGGAAACACCATATATTTT; cdr3_aa: CASSLQAGNTIYF; cdr3_length: 13; v_call: TRBV28; clone_size: .; j_call: TRBJ1-3; d_call: .
cdr3_nt: TGTGCCAGTAGTATAGGCCCATCCCGGGGAGGGGAGCAGTACTTC; cdr3_aa: CASSIGPSRGGEQYF; cdr3_length: 15; v_call: TRBV19; clone_size: .; j_call: TRBJ2-7; d_call: TRBD2
cdr3_nt: TGTGCCAGCAGTAGCGACAGGGCTCCCACCGGGGAGCTGTTTTTT; cdr3_aa: CASSSDRAPTGELFF; cdr3_length: 15; v_call: TRBV7-2; clone_size: once; j_call: TRBJ2-2; d_call: TRBD1
cdr3_nt: TGTGCCTCCCGGCAGGAAAGCACAGATACGCAGTATTTT; cdr3_aa: CASRQESTDTQYF; cdr3_length: 13; v_call: TRBV10-3; clone_size: .; j_call: TRBJ2-3; d_call: .
cdr3_nt: TGTGCCAGCAGCGCAACCCGGGGCCAAGAGACCCAGTACTTC; cdr3_aa: CASSATRGQETQYF; cdr3_length: 14; v_call: TRBV5-4; clone_size: .; j_call: TRBJ2-5; d_call: .
cdr3_nt: TGTGCCAGCAGTGGACAAACGCCCTACGAGCAGTACTTC; cdr3_aa: CASSGQTPYEQYF; cdr3_length: 13; v_call: TRBV25-1; clone_size: .; j_call: TRBJ2-7; d_call: .
cdr3_nt: TGTGCCAGCAGCCACGGACAGGGAGGTACCGGGGAGCTGTTTTTT; cdr3_aa: CASSHGQGGTGELFF; cdr3_length: 15; v_call: TRBV11-3; clone_size: .; j_call: TRBJ2-2; d_call: TRBD1
cdr3_nt: TGTGCCAGCAGCTTAGCCGCAGGGGGGTTCAATGAGCAGTTCTTC; cdr3_aa: CASSLAAGGFNEQFF; cdr3_length: 15; v_call: TRBV7-2; clone_size: .; j_call: TRBJ2-1; d_call: .
cdr3_nt: TGTGCCAGCAGCCAAGCACAGGGGGTGTGGAATGAGCAGTTCTTC; cdr3_aa: CASSQAQGVWNEQFF; cdr3_length: 15; v_call: TRBV14; clone_size: .; j_call: TRBJ2-1; d_call: TRBD1
cdr3_nt: TGTGCCAGCAGCCCTCGGACTAGCGGGAGAACCGGGGAGCTGTTTTTT; cdr3_aa: CASSPRTSGRTGELFF; cdr3_length: 16; v_call: TRBV7-2; clone_size: .; j_call: TRBJ2-2; d_call: TRBD2
cdr3_nt: TGTGCCATCAGTGAGCCGACAGTTTTTGAAGCTTTCTTT; cdr3_aa: CAISEPTVFEAFF; cdr3_length: 13; v_call: TRBV10-3; clone_size: .; j_call: TRBJ1-1; d_call: .
cdr3_nt: TGTGCCAGCAGTGAGGAGGGACGCCAGCATTTT; cdr3_aa: CASSEEGRQHF; cdr3_length: 11; v_call: TRBV6-1; clone_size: few; j_call: TRBJ1-5; d_call: .
cdr3_nt: TGTGCCAGCAGCTTTGGCTCGAACACAGATACGCAGTATTTT; cdr3_aa: CASSFGSNTDTQYF; cdr3_length: 14; v_call: TRBV7-8; clone_size: .; j_call: TRBJ2-3; d_call: .
cdr3_nt: TGTGCCAGCAGCTTACGATCTATGGGGGGGAGCGGATCACCCCTCCACTTT; cdr3_aa: CASSLRSMGGSGSPLHF; cdr3_length: 17; v_call: TRBV11-2; clone_size: few; j_call: TRBJ1-6; d_call: .
cdr3_nt: TGTGCCAGCAGCTTAGATCTCGTGGCATCTGGAAACACCATATATTTT; cdr3_aa: CASSLDLVASGNTIYF; cdr3_length: 16; v_call: TRBV11-2; clone_size: .; j_call: TRBJ1-3; d_call: .